One and the same sample provided the 19 T cell receptor beta chains below, sequenced in a study of blood T cell repertoires in COVID-19. Sequenced by immunoSEQ multiplex PCR; TCRdb stores in-frame clones only, minus some. The sample includes around 300,000 clones, roughly nine tenths seen only once; the top ten take less than 0.95%. The sequenced sample consisted of peripheral blood. The receptors derive from a woman between 40 and 50 years old who had recovered from COVID-19.

V and J are TRBV19 and TRBJ1-4; TRBD1 aligns across 9 bases. Trimming took 5 bases from V and 13 from J; bases not matched to a gene: 8. Germline values: CDR1 LNHDA, CDR2 SQIVND (reference sequence). There are 13 residues in the CDR3. DNA of the CDR3: TGTGCCAGTAGTCCAAGGACAGGGGACGGACTGTTTTTT. Translating it yields CASSPRTGDGLFF.

This chain connects TRBV7-2 to TRBJ2-7; 8 bases map to TRBD2. J gave up 2 bases and V 5 bases, and 5 bases lay outside the gene matches. This CDR3 contains 14 residues. Germline V gene lookup returns CDR1 SGHTA and CDR2 FQGNSA. The DNA for the CDR3 is TGTGCCAGCAGCCGCGGGCGGGGGGCCTACGAGCAGTACTTC. This encodes CASSRGRGAYEQYF.

This chain joins TRBV29-1 and TRBJ2-7; a weak D match, TRBD1 (7 bases). Germline CDR1 and CDR2: SQVTM and ANQGSEA. This CDR3 spans 12 amino acids. V was pared by 7 bases and J by 1 base, with 11 bases between. The CDR3 loop reads CSASGGSYEQYF. CDR3 DNA sequence: TGCAGCGCCTCAGGGGGGTCCTACGAGCAGTACTTC.

The genes are TRBV11-1 and TRBJ2-2; 10 nucleotides match TRBD2. The junction had 0 bases not matched to a gene; V was cut back by 6 bases and J by 2 bases. The germline gives CDR1 SGHAT, CDR2 FQDESV (reference sequence). The CDR3 sequence is 14 residues long. The DNA of the CDR3 is TGTGCCAGCAGACTAGCGGGAAACACCGGGGAGCTGTTTTTT. This sequence encodes CASRLAGNTGELFF. Full variable domain (rest looked up from reference TRBV11-1 and TRBJ2-2): EAEVAQSPRYKITEKSQAVAFWCDPISGHATLYWYRQILGQGPELLVQFQDESVVDDSQLPKDRFSAERLKGVDSTLKIQPAELGDSAMYLCASRLAGNTGELFFGEGSRLTVL.

J is TRBJ2-7 and V is TRBV28; possible D gene TRBD1, 5 bases. The CDR3 has 14 amino acids. V was pared by 7 bases and J by 5 bases, with 18 bases between. CDR1 is MDHEN, CDR2 SYDVKM, per germline. The CDR3 region has the DNA TGTGCCAGCACCCTGGGGCTAAAAGGCGACGAGCAGTACTTC. It encodes CASTLGLKGDEQYF.

This sequence joins TRBV28 and TRBJ2-1, with a tentative D call TRBD1 (6 bases). Trimming pared 7 bases from V and 3 bases from J, leaving 13 bases between. Germline CDR1 is MDHEN and CDR2 is SYDVKM. This CDR3 has 14 amino acids. Here the CDR3 reads CASTRDTYYNEQFF. In DNA form, the CDR3 reads TGTGCCAGCACGAGGGACACCTACTACAATGAGCAGTTCTTC.

The rearrangement links TRBV7-9 to TRBJ1-4; D is undetermined. The V and J ends lost 5 bases and 6 bases respectively, with 16 bases between them. This CDR3 is built from 15 residues. Looked up from germline, CDR1 is SEHNR and CDR2 is FQNEAQ (reference sequence). CDR3 sequence: CASSGSEGGDEKLFF. In DNA form, the CDR3 reads TGTGCCAGCAGCGGATCCGAGGGTGGGGATGAAAAACTGTTTTTT.

The chain uses TRBV7-9 and TRBJ2-5; D is ambiguous. The CDR3 totals 12 residues. The V gene's germline CDR1 is SEHNR and CDR2 FQNEAQ (reference sequence). With 2 bases removed from V and 4 bases from J, the gap between germline ends came to 5 bases. The CDR3 region is CASSLNLETQYF. CDR3 DNA: TGTGCCAGCAGCTTAAATCTAGAGACCCAGTACTTC.

The rearrangement joins TRBV5-1 to TRBJ1-1; 7 bases align to TRBD1. CDR1 and CDR2 (germline): SGHRS, YFSETQ. The V and J ends lost 4 bases and 1 base, in that order; junction bases with no gene match: 10. The CDR3 sequence is 16 residues long. The CDR3 loop reads CASSPILGQPNTEAFF. CDR3 DNA sequence: TGCGCCAGCAGCCCTATTCTGGGACAGCCGAACACTGAAGCTTTCTTT.

The rearrangement uses TRBV2 and TRBJ2-2; 14 bases are shared with TRBD2. V dropped 6 bases and J dropped 4; count of bases not matched to a gene: 4. Germline lookup yields CDR1 SNHLY and CDR2 FYNNEI. CDR3 length: 16 amino acids. The CDR3: CASSPTSGRATGELFF. The CDR3 bases are TGTGCCAGCAGCCCGACTAGCGGGAGGGCCACCGGGGAGCTGTTTTTT.

The V and J genes are TRBV2 and TRBJ2-7, with D hard to call. In germline, CDR1 is SNHLY, CDR2 FYNNEI. V gave up 7 bases and J gave up 2 bases, with 12 bases separating them. The CDR3 is 13 amino acids. The CDR3 sequence: CASNGVPTYEQYF. The CDR3 DNA reads TGTGCCAGCAACGGTGTCCCCACCTACGAGCAGTACTTC. Full variable domain (rest looked up from reference TRBV2 and TRBJ2-7): EPEVTQTPSHQVTQMGQEVILRCVPISNHLYFYWYRQILGQKVEFLVSFYNNEISEKSEIFDDQFSVERPDGSNFTLKIRSTKLEDSAMYFCASNGVPTYEQYFGPGTRLTVT.

The rearrangement uses TRBV2 and TRBJ1-1; 7 nucleotides agree with TRBD1. This CDR3 comprises 13 residues. With 6 bases clipped from V and 1 base from J, the junction kept 2 bases outside the gene matches. Germline V lookup: CDR1 SNHLY, CDR2 FYNNEI. CDR3 loop: CASRGQPNTEAFF. The CDR3 region has the DNA TGTGCCAGCAGGGGACAGCCGAACACTGAAGCTTTCTTT.

The genes are TRBV5-1 and TRBJ2-2, with 8 bases identical to TRBD1. With V trimmed by 3 bases and J by 8 bases, 6 bases remained unmatched. This CDR3 is 14 amino acids long. Germline assignment: CDR1 SGHRS and CDR2 YFSETQ. The CDR3 here is CASSSGQESGELFF. CDR3 nucleotides: TGCGCCAGCAGCTCGGGACAGGAGAGTGGGGAGCTGTTTTTT.

This rearrangement joins TRBV6-4 to TRBJ2-3; 8 nucleotides align to TRBD2. Trimming at V came to 4 bases and at J to 0 bases, leaving 15 bases not matched to a gene. Per germline, CDR1 MRHNA and CDR2 SNTAGT. The CDR3 runs to 19 residues. In nucleotides, the CDR3 is TGTGCCAGCAGTGGAGCTAGCGGGTGGAGTCAGGCTAGCACAGATACGCAGTATTTT. Its protein product is CASSGASGWSQASTDTQYF.

This rearrangement joins TRBV10-3 to TRBJ1-6, with D unclear. Germline CDR1 ENHRY, CDR2 SYGVKD. The CDR3 extends over 13 amino acids. V gave up 2 bases and J gave up 7 bases, with 6 bases separating them. The DNA for the CDR3 is TGTGCCATCAGTGAGAACAGAAATTCACCCCTCCACTTT. Protein: CAISENRNSPLHF.

V usage is TRBV7-2 and J usage is TRBJ2-7; D might be TRBD1 (5 bases). Germline V CDR1 and CDR2: SGHTA, FQGNSA. The V gene lost 0 bases and the J gene lost 2 bases, with 5 bases spanning the gap. CDR3 length: 13 amino acids. The CDR3 nucleotides read TGTGCCAGCAGCTTAGCAGGGGCCTACGAGCAGTACTTC. Residues: CASSLAGAYEQYF.

This clone was seen more than once but under ten times. J is TRBJ2-7 and V is TRBV7-9, with D unclear. Germline lookup yields CDR1 SEHNR and CDR2 FQNEAQ (reference sequence). V lost 1 base, J lost 2 bases, and 9 bases lay in between. The CDR3 is 14 residues long. The CDR3 spells CASSLGQTTYEQYF. CDR3 nucleotide sequence: TGTGCCAGCAGCTTAGGCCAGACAACCTACGAGCAGTACTTC.

The chain is built from TRBV28 and TRBJ1-5, with 8 bases fitting TRBD1. This CDR3 contains 15 residues. V shed 9 bases, J shed 2 bases, and the junction held 9 bases outside the gene matches. Germline values: CDR1 MDHEN, CDR2 SYDVKM. CDR3 nucleotides: TGTGCCAGTGGGGTCCCGGGACAGGGCAATCAGCCCCAGCATTTT. The encoded protein is CASGVPGQGNQPQHF.

The V gene is TRBV5-4, the J gene TRBJ1-2; TRBD1 aligns across 12 bases. Germline trimming cut 3 bases from V and 4 bases from J; bases unmatched to any gene: 16. This CDR3 has 19 amino acids. Germline CDR1 SGHNT, CDR2 YYREEE (reference sequence). CDR3 nucleotide sequence: TGTGCCAGCAGCTACATTAACATGGGGACAGGGGGCTCGGGCTATGGCTACACCTTC. Encoded protein: CASSYINMGTGGSGYGYTF.